This T cell receptor (beta chain) originates from a study of T cells after posttransplantation cyclophosphamide. Germline V gene data show CDR1 as MNHEY and CDR2 as SMNVEV (reference sequence). This CDR3 comprises 15 residues. The V end was cut by 6 bases, the J end by 1 base, with 13 bases between. Sequencing was performed with immunoSEQ multiplex PCR; in TCRdb, only in-frame clones are kept and a portion is missing. This sample comprises fewer than 55,000 clones, none seen once only. The V gene is TRBV27, the J gene TRBJ1-5; perhaps TRBD1 as D (6 bases). The sequenced sample consisted of PBMCs. The TCR originated in a man in his forties in good health, CMV-negative, and a related stem cell transplant donor. CDR3 region: CASRKGERSNQPQHF. The DNA of the CDR3 is TGTGCCAGCAGGAAGGGGGAACGAAGCAATCAGCCCCAGCATTTT.